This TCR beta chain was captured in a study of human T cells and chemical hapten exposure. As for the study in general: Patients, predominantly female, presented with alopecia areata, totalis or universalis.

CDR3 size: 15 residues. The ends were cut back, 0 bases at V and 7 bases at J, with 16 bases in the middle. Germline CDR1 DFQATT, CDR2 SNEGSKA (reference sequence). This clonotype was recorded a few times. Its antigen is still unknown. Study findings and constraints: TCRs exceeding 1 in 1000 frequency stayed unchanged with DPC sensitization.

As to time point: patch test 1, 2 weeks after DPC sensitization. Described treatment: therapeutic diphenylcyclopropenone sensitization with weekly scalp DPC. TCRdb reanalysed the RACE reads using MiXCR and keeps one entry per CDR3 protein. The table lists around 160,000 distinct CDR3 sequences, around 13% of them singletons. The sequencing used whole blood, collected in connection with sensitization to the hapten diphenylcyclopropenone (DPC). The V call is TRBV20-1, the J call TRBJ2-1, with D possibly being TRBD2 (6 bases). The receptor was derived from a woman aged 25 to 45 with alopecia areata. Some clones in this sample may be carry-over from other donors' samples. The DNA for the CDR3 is TGCAGTGCTAGAGATATCGTCGGGGGATGGAATGAGCAGTTCTTC. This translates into CSARDIVGGWNEQFF.